This is a list of T cell receptor beta chains from one sample in a study of molecular identifiers for immune sequencing clone quantification. TCRdb fed the PCR reads into MiXCR, producing one record per CDR3 protein. The sample lists about 330,000 distinct CDR3 sequences; 24% were seen once. Sample: naive CD8+ T cells from blood, with Jurkat cell RNA spiked in. The receptors derive from a human donor in good health. Some libraries in this study had Jurkat cell RNA spiked in. CDR3s include the opening cysteine and the closing phenylalanine or tryptophan. Fields, in order: clone size, V gene, CDR3 protein. Clone size is not always given. Where it is, it says once, few, many or a class for expanded clones.

>few|TRBV24-1
CATSDLGEQYF
>many|TRBV27
CASSFGRGRGNEQFF
>few|TRBV27
CASSLSGVSEAFF
>few|TRBV20-1
CSAEPGTETYEQYF
>many|TRBV6-5
CASSYQSRSSYNEQFF
>many|TRBV2
CASPGLYNEQFF
>many|TRBV4-1
CASSPTGPANEKLFF
>NA|TRBV11-2
CASSFFGVGSTEAFF
>many|TRBV28
CASSSLQGSKNIQYF
>NA|TRBV5-1
CASSYLVSSYEQCF
>NA|TRBV30
CAWSRFGGASDTQYF
>many|TRBV5-6
CASSLGPARNEQFF
>many|TRBV29-1
CSVELGGRAEAFF
>many|TRBV14
CASSHNTYYGYTF
>many|TRBV5-6
CASSLAGTRTYEQYF
>NA|TRBV6-5
CASGYSINTEAFF
>few|TRBV28
CASSPREQAPEAFF
>few|TRBV7-9
CASSSALGGAHQPQHF
>NA|TRBV19
CASSIAGRMGNQPQHF
>NA|TRBV27
CASSPLVLGEETQYF
>NA|TRBV13
CASSQGQGWVDTQYF
>many|TRBV5-6
CASSLPSRTDIQYF
>many|TRBV5-4
CASSLTRDTGELFF
>few|TRBV11-2
CASGRDSNQPQHF
>NA|TRBV11-2
CAGSASSYNEQFF
>NA|TRBV27
CASRPDGPVAGEQYF
>many|TRBV2
CASTWPGNEQFF
>few|TRBV19
CASSIATSSDTQYF
>many|TRBV5-8
CASSSVWGDQPQHF
>NA|TRBV20-1
CSAAGQNTGELFF
>few|TRBV11-2
CASSLVGSSYNEQFF
>few|TRBV4-1
CASSTRTGLNTEAFF
>many|TRBV6-6
CASSSGFYEQYF
>few|TRBV7-9
CASRHSGTANTGELFF
>few|TRBV27
CASSHDRVYEQYF
>many|TRBV9
CASSPGLVYEQYF
>NA|TRBV30
CAWSSQISGNTIYF
>NA|TRBV20-1
CSASIAGVRDTQYF
>NA|TRBV7-9
CASSPRDSTGELFF
>NA|TRBV5-4
CASSGGELVPVITEAFF
>NA|TRBV5-6
CASSLVPGPEAFF
>NA|TRBV27
CAGSAATGGGETQYF
>many|TRBV27
CASSLVGTNSPLHF
>many|TRBV12-3/TRBV12-4
CASSGLVRDEQFF
>NA|TRBV28
CASSRSQRTDTQYF
>few|TRBV28
CASSPSGGGYEQYF
>NA|TRBV6-2/TRBV6-3
CASTTNRASGANVLTF
>many|TRBV7-2
CASSLWGAGEAFF
>many|TRBV7-9
CASSSQGAQHF
>NA|TRBV5-3
CAGGLADRGLRDTQYF